These 28 T cell receptor beta chains were all obtained from the same sample, sequenced in a study of blood T cell repertoires in COVID-19. Clones were sequenced by immunoSEQ multiplex PCR, and TCRdb holds only the in-frame ones, with some missing. This table holds 65,000 or so clones, about nine tenths found once. Sequenced input: peripheral blood. All receptors derive from a man in his fifties or sixties with acute or convalescent COVID-19.

This chain connects TRBV7-9 to TRBJ1-1; D possibly corresponds to TRBD1 (6 bases). V was cut by 5 bases and J by 1 base, with 11 bases left in between. This CDR3 spans 14 amino acids. Per germline, CDR1 SEHNR and CDR2 FQNEAQ (reference sequence). The CDR3 coding sequence is TGTGCCAGCAGCGTACAGGGTAGGAACACTGAAGCTTTCTTT. Protein product: CASSVQGRNTEAFF. The full variable domain, its missing parts supplied by reference TRBV7-9 and TRBJ1-1, is DTGVSQNPRHKITKRGQNVTFRCDPISEHNRLYWYRQTLGQGPEFLTYFQNEAQLEKSRLLSDRFSAERPKGSFSTLEIQRTEQGDSAMYLCASSVQGRNTEAFFGQGTRLTVV.

V gene TRBV7-9 combines with J gene TRBJ2-3; 10 bases map to TRBD2. The trim removed 4 bases at V and 5 bases at J, leaving 12 bases unmatched. CDR3 length equals 17 residues. Germline V CDR1 and CDR2: SEHNR, FQNEAQ (reference sequence). The CDR3 DNA follows: TGTGCCAGCAGCTCGGGTCCTGGGACTAGCGAAAGAGATACGCAGTATTTT. Residues: CASSSGPGTSERDTQYF.

J is TRBJ1-1 and V is TRBV12-5; possibly TRBD1 for D (6 bases). This CDR3 region has 14 residues. Germline V gene sequence: CDR1 LGHNT, CDR2 FRNRAP. Trimming shortened V by 9 bases and J by 5 bases, and 19 bases separated the two germline ends. The CDR3 is CASRTGGARTEAFF. In DNA, the CDR3 is TGTGCTAGCCGGACCGGGGGGGCTCGGACTGAAGCTTTCTTT. Looking up the rest from reference TRBV12-5 and TRBJ1-1 gives the full variable domain: DARVTQTPRHKVTEMGQEVTMRCQPILGHNTVFWYRQTMMQGLELLAYFRNRAPLDDSGMPKDRFSAEMPDATLATLKIQPSEPRDSAVYFCASRTGGARTEAFFGQGTRLTVV.

V usage is TRBV3-1 (or the pseudogene TRBV3-2) and J usage is TRBJ1-2; possibly TRBD1 for D (5 bases). The CDR3 loop spans 13 amino acids. The ends were cut back, 2 bases at V and 5 bases at J, with 9 bases in the middle. Germline values: CDR1 LGHDT, CDR2 YNNKEL (reference sequence). CDR3 in DNA: TGTGCCAGCAGCCAACCAGGGAGGTATGGCTACACCTTC. Translating gives CASSQPGRYGYTF.

This clone was counted a single time. The chain links TRBV7-9 to TRBJ1-4; D gene ambiguous. Deletions cut 4 bases from V and 5 bases from J, with 14 bases between. This CDR3 contains 15 residues. In germline, CDR1 is SEHNR, CDR2 FQNEAQ (reference sequence). The CDR3 nucleotides are TGTGCCAGCAGCTACGGGGTGGCAGAGAATGAAAAACTGTTTTTT. This codes for CASSYGVAENEKLFF.

CDR3 sequence reads: CASSNAGTGTISGNTIYF. The CDR3 region has the DNA TGTGCCAGCAGCAACGCCGGGACAGGGACTATCTCTGGAAACACCATATATTTT. The rearrangement uses TRBV5-4 and TRBJ1-3, with 9 bases matching TRBD1. V was pared by 4 bases and J by 0 bases, with 11 bases of the junction left unmatched. Germline V gene data show CDR1 as SGHNT and CDR2 as YYREEE (reference sequence). The CDR3 loop spans 18 amino acids.

J is TRBJ1-2 and V is TRBV28; the D gene is possibly TRBD1 (5 bases). The CDR3 runs to 13 residues. V lost 6 bases, J lost 4 bases, and 12 bases lay in between. Germline CDR1 is MDHEN and CDR2 is SYDVKM. The CDR3 region is CASRSTGLYGYTF. Here the CDR3 DNA reads TGTGCCAGCAGGTCTACAGGCCTCTATGGCTACACCTTC.

V usage is TRBV19 and J usage is TRBJ1-2; 7 bases line up with TRBD1. From germline, CDR1 is LNHDA and CDR2 SQIVND (reference sequence). V lost 5 bases, J lost 3 bases, and 15 bases stayed unmatched. The CDR3 runs 17 residues. The CDR3 coding sequence is TGTGCCAGTAGTGAGCAGACAGGGTTAAGGTTCGACTATGGCTACACCTTC. Translation: CASSEQTGLRFDYGYTF.

The chain links TRBV7-6 to TRBJ1-3, with D unclear. Trimming took 1 base from V and 0 from J, leaving 10 bases between them. The CDR3 is 16 amino acids. Germline V CDR1 and CDR2: SGHVS, FNYEAQ. The CDR3 sequence: CASSLGGAGSGNTIYF. CDR3 DNA sequence: TGTGCCAGCAGCTTAGGGGGAGCGGGCTCTGGAAACACCATATATTTT.

The V and J genes are TRBV7-2 and TRBJ2-7; 7 nucleotides line up with TRBD2. Germline values: CDR1 SGHTA, CDR2 FQGNSA. This CDR3 is 15 amino acids long. V shed 2 bases and J 2 bases; nucleotides not matched to a gene: 6. The CDR3 spells CASSLSLGGTYEQYF. CDR3 nucleotide sequence: TGTGCCAGCAGCTTAAGTCTGGGGGGGACCTACGAGCAGTACTTC.

The V gene is TRBV7-3, the J gene TRBJ2-7, with 9 bases identical to TRBD1. This CDR3 region has 15 residues. Germline loops: CDR1 SGHTA, CDR2 FQGTGA. V shed 5 bases, J shed 2 bases, and the junction held 7 bases outside the gene matches. For the CDR3, the DNA is TGTGCCAGCAGCAAACAGGGGGCCCTTACCTACGAGCAGTACTTC. This translates into CASSKQGALTYEQYF.

This sequence joins TRBV13 and TRBJ1-2; unclear D gene. V was pared by 3 bases and J by 6 bases, with 14 bases between. The CDR3 has 14 amino acids. The germline V gene encodes CDR1 PRHDT and CDR2 FYEKMQ (reference sequence). The CDR3 sequence is CASSFAQTRNGYTF. CDR3 DNA sequence: TGTGCCAGCAGCTTTGCCCAGACTCGGAATGGCTACACCTTC.

V and J are TRBV5-8 and TRBJ2-6; D is possibly TRBD1 (5 bases). Trimming took off 1 base at V and 3 bases at J, with 14 bases between the two ends. The CDR3 is made up of 17 amino acids. The germline CDR1 and CDR2 sequences are SGHTS and YDEGEE. The CDR3 sequence is CASSLWGLSNGANVLTF. Here the CDR3 DNA reads TGTGCCAGCAGCTTGTGGGGCCTTTCGAATGGGGCCAACGTCCTGACTTTC.

The chain is built from TRBV7-9 and TRBJ1-1; D unresolved. Germline V gene lookup returns CDR1 SEHNR and CDR2 FQNEAQ (reference sequence). The CDR3 is 12 amino acids. The V end was cut by 8 bases, the J end by 0 bases, with 7 bases between. The CDR3 nucleotides read TGTGCCAGCGCGGGCATGAACACTGAAGCTTTCTTT. This gives the protein CASAGMNTEAFF.

CDR3 sequence reads: CASSLGQPAYNEQFF. CDR3 nucleotides: TGTGCCAGCAGCTTGGGACAGCCAGCCTACAATGAGCAGTTCTTC. The rearrangement joins TRBV7-2 to TRBJ2-1; 7 bases line up with TRBD1. The V gene's germline CDR1 is SGHTA and CDR2 FQGNSA. With 3 bases clipped from V and 2 bases from J, the junction kept 4 bases outside the gene matches. This CDR3 has 15 residues. Combining the CDR3 with reference TRBV7-2 and TRBJ2-1 gives the whole variable domain GAGVSQSPSNKVTEKGKDVELRCDPISGHTALYWYRQSLGQGLEFLIYFQGNSAPDKSGLPSDRFSAERTGGSVSTLTIQRTQQEDSAVYLCASSLGQPAYNEQFFGPGTRLTVL.

The chain combines TRBV4-1 with TRBJ2-1; 8 nucleotides line up with TRBD1. J lost 9 bases, V lost 3 bases, and 4 bases had no gene match. CDR3 length: 13 residues. Germline V CDR1 and CDR2: MGHRA, YSYEKL. The CDR3 spells CASSQDRAGEQFF. The CDR3 bases are TGCGCCAGCAGCCAGGACAGGGCCGGTGAGCAGTTCTTC.

The gene calls are TRBV5-1 and TRBJ2-1; the match to TRBD1 covers 8 bases. The germline gives CDR1 SGHRS, CDR2 YFSETQ. The CDR3 has 14 amino acids. J lost 7 bases, V lost 3 bases, and 6 bases had no gene match. CDR3 sequence reads: CASSWAGQGNEQFF. The CDR3 DNA reads as TGCGCCAGCAGCTGGGCCGGACAGGGAAATGAGCAGTTCTTC.

This chain connects TRBV6-6 to TRBJ1-2, with a tentative D call TRBD1 (5 bases). The CDR3 is made up of 14 amino acids. V was trimmed by 2 bases and J by 5 bases, leaving 12 bases between them. Looked up from germline, CDR1 is MNHNY and CDR2 is SVGAGI (reference sequence). CDR3 in amino acids: CASSYQQGAYGYTF. DNA for the CDR3: TGTGCCAGCAGTTACCAGCAAGGGGCTTATGGCTACACCTTC.

This clone counts as medium-sized. The V call is TRBV7-9, the J call TRBJ1-3; tentatively, D is TRBD1 (5 bases). V lost 1 base and J 4 bases, leaving 14 bases between the germline ends. CDR1 and CDR2 from the germline V gene are SEHNR and FQNEAQ (reference sequence). The CDR3 runs to 16 residues. In DNA, the CDR3 is TGTGCCAGCAGCTTAGAGGGCAGGGTTCCCGGAAACACCATATATTTT. Its protein product is CASSLEGRVPGNTIYF.

This chain joins TRBV27 and TRBJ1-6; 7 nucleotides match TRBD1. Trimming cost V 6 bases and J 0 bases; bases outside gene matches: 11. This CDR3 spans 18 amino acids. Germline loops: CDR1 MNHEY, CDR2 SMNVEV (reference sequence). As DNA, the CDR3 is TGTGCCAGCAGCCGCACTCCGGGACAGAGCTCCTATAATTCACCCCTCCACTTT. Protein sequence: CASSRTPGQSSYNSPLHF.

This chain links TRBV6-6 with TRBJ1-4, with a weak D call TRBD1 (5 bases). Germline values: CDR1 MNHNY, CDR2 SVGAGI (reference sequence). V lost 6 bases and J 1 base, leaving 15 bases between the germline ends. The CDR3 has 16 residues. The CDR3 bases are TGTGCCAGCAGGATGACAGTAACTTTAACTAATGAAAAACTGTTTTTT. This gives the protein CASRMTVTLTNEKLFF.

V is TRBV11-3 and J is TRBJ2-2; the D is unclear. Trimming pared 1 base from V and 8 bases from J, leaving 11 bases between. The CDR3 has 14 amino acids. Germline values: CDR1 SGHNT, CDR2 YENEEA. The CDR3 bases are TGTGCCAGCAGCTTAGTGGCTTACGGGGGGGAGCTGTTTTTT. It is translated as CASSLVAYGGELFF.

The chain combines TRBV12-5 with TRBJ2-3; the match to TRBD2 covers 9 bases. Germline V CDR1 and CDR2: LGHNT, FRNRAP. The J segment lost 2 bases and the V segment lost 0 bases, leaving 6 bases of the junction unmatched. The CDR3 loop spans 17 amino acids. CDR3 DNA: TGTGCTAGTGGTTTGGTACTCCTAGCGGGGAACACAGATACGCAGTATTTT. Translation: CASGLVLLAGNTDTQYF.

V and J are TRBV18 and TRBJ1-2; 9 nucleotides agree with TRBD1. The CDR3 loop spans 16 amino acids. Losses at the gene ends were 3 bases for V and 3 bases for J; bases not matched to a gene: 8. CDR1 KGHSH and CDR2 LQKENI come from the germline V gene. The CDR3 sequence is CASSPTGTGQYYGYTF. Written as DNA, the CDR3 is TGTGCCAGCTCACCTACCGGGACAGGGCAATACTATGGCTACACCTTC.

V is TRBV29-1 and J is TRBJ1-1; D uncertain. Germline loops: CDR1 SQVTM, CDR2 ANQGSEA. The CDR3 runs to 11 residues. V shed 8 bases and J shed 0 bases, with 7 bases lying between them. The CDR3 is CSLSVNTEAFF. Here the CDR3 DNA reads TGCAGCCTCAGCGTGAACACTGAAGCTTTCTTT.

This chain links TRBV5-4 with TRBJ2-1, with 7 bases aligning to TRBD1. The CDR3 length is 12 residues. Trimming removed 4 bases from V and 15 bases from J; junction bases left unmatched: 10. Germline loops: CDR1 SGHNT, CDR2 YYREEE (reference sequence). The CDR3 spells CASSAVTGARFF. The CDR3, as DNA: TGTGCCAGCAGCGCAGTTACAGGGGCAAGGTTCTTC.

This chain uses TRBV6-5 with TRBJ1-1; perhaps TRBD1 as D (5 bases). This CDR3 spans 12 amino acids. Germline loops: CDR1 MNHEY, CDR2 SVGAGI. V was cut by 6 bases and J by 8 bases, with 13 bases left in between. The CDR3 loop is CASRLRGDEAFF. CDR3 in DNA: TGTGCCAGCAGACTGCGGGGCGACGAAGCTTTCTTT.

This rearrangement joins TRBV12-2 to TRBJ2-3; the D call in the table, TRBD1, was not verified against the DNA. TRBV12-2 represents a pseudogene. This CDR3 comprises 19 residues. CDR3 in DNA: TGTGCAAGTCGCTTAGGGTTTCCAAACCGGGACAGGGGCACAGATACGCAGTATTTT. Its translation: CASRLGFPNRDRGTDTQYF.